This note documents a single TCR beta chain sequence. These data come from a study of blood T cell repertoires in COVID-19. TCRdb's table, derived via immunoSEQ multiplex PCR, lists solely in-frame clones and lacks some. Of about 240,000 clones listed, 86% are singletons. Germline V gene lookup returns CDR1 LGHNA and CDR2 YNFKEQ. J gave up 3 bases and V 0 bases, and 10 bases lay outside the gene matches. This CDR3 has 18 residues. The sequence was collected from a woman aged 40-49 years with acute COVID-19. The material sequenced was PBMCs or T cells enriched from blood (not recorded which). The V call is TRBV4-2, the J call TRBJ2-7, with 11 nucleotides matching TRBD1. The CDR3 nucleotides read TGTGCCAGCAGCCAAGATAGAGGTCTCGGGACAGGGGGCTACGAGCAGTACTTC. As protein: CASSQDRGLGTGGYEQYF.